The 12 T cell receptor beta chains listed next were all sequenced from one sample in a study of response to subunit inactivated influenza vaccine. MiXCR was run by TCRdb on the RT-PCR reads, yielding one entry per CDR3 protein. The table has roughly 630,000 distinct CDR3 sequences, around 15% seen once. Sequences were derived from PBMCs from blood, sampled around two weeks before vaccination. The origin of the receptors is a man aged 50 to 59 who received an inactivated influenza vaccine.

This clonotype turned up a few times. The chain carries TRBV12-3 or TRBV12-4 and TRBJ2-1; D possibly corresponds to TRBD1 (6 bases). This CDR3 has 14 residues. Trimming shortened V by 7 bases and J by 4 bases, and 14 bases separated the two germline ends. CDR3: CASNTPGQYNEQFF. CDR3 sequence (DNA): TGTGCCAGCAATACCCCGGGACAATACAATGAGCAGTTCTTC.

The rearrangement joins TRBV7-8 to TRBJ1-1; 8 bases are a match to TRBD1. Per the germline V gene, CDR1 is SGHVS and CDR2 is FQNEAQ. The CDR3 length is 13 residues. V was clipped by 5 bases and J by 6 bases; unmatched bases: 5. CDR3 protein: CASSLYRGSEAFF. CDR3 in DNA: TGTGCCAGCAGCCTCTACAGGGGGTCTGAAGCTTTCTTT.

This clonotype was found many times. J is TRBJ2-3 and V is TRBV18; 9 bases are a match to TRBD2. CDR1 and CDR2 (germline): KGHSH, LQKENI. The V gene end was trimmed by 3 bases and the J gene end by 4 bases; junction bases not matched to a gene: 2. The CDR3 is 14 residues long. CDR3 loop: CASSPGLAADTQYF. In DNA form, the CDR3 reads TGTGCCAGCTCACCGGGACTAGCCGCAGATACGCAGTATTTT.

This clonotype came up a few times. The J gene is TRBJ2-3, the V gene TRBV9, with D unresolved. The CDR3 is 16 residues long. V lost 4 bases and J lost 1, with 16 bases in between. Per the germline V gene, CDR1 is SGDLS and CDR2 is YYNGEE. CDR3 coding DNA: TGTGCCAGCAGCTCGGGCCCATCAGGCCGCACAGATACGCAGTATTTT. Its translation is CASSSGPSGRTDTQYF.

This clonotype came up a few times. The chain recombines TRBV10-2 with TRBJ2-3, with unresolved D. Between the trimmed V and J ends, which lost 0 bases and 14 bases, there was a span of 18 bases. Germline lookup yields CDR1 WSHSY and CDR2 SAAADI. The CDR3 loop spans 14 amino acids. CDR3 residues: CASSESYSYPSPYF. The CDR3 DNA reads TGCGCCAGCAGTGAGTCCTACTCGTACCCTTCTCCGTATTTT.

V is TRBV7-3 and J is TRBJ1-1, with D uncertain. CDR1 SGHTA and CDR2 FQGTGA come from the germline V gene. Trimming cost V 1 base and J 2 bases, with 11 bases left between them. This CDR3 comprises 15 residues. This CDR3 is CASSLNPGSNTEAFF. CDR3 nucleotide sequence: TGTGCCAGCAGCTTAAATCCGGGTTCCAACACTGAAGCTTTCTTT.

This clonotype appeared many times. J is TRBJ2-7 and V is TRBV12-3 or TRBV12-4, with 7 bases aligning to TRBD1. The CDR3 extends over 14 amino acids. V shed 7 bases and J 2 bases; nucleotides not matched to a gene: 8. The CDR3 sequence: CASTRQGQTYEQYF. CDR3 nucleotides: TGTGCCAGCACCCGACAGGGACAGACCTACGAGCAGTACTTC.

V usage is TRBV7-6 and J usage is TRBJ2-2, with 11 bases matching TRBD1. The length of the CDR3 is 14 residues. V shed 5 bases, J shed 8 bases, and the junction held 4 bases outside the gene matches. Germline V gene sequence: CDR1 SGHVS, CDR2 FNYEAQ. CDR3 in amino acids: CASSRDRGNGELFF. As DNA, the CDR3 is TGTGCCAGCAGCCGGGACAGGGGGAATGGGGAGCTGTTTTTT.

In its sample, this clonotype was seen many times. This chain connects TRBV29-1 to TRBJ2-7; weak D call: TRBD2 (6 bases). Per the germline V gene, CDR1 is SQVTM and CDR2 is ANQGSEA. This CDR3 has 11 residues. The V end lost 4 bases, the J end lost 3 bases, and 7 bases lay between the germline ends. The CDR3 sequence is CSVGSGYEQYF. The DNA for the CDR3 is TGCAGCGTTGGTAGCGGCTACGAGCAGTACTTC.

The V and J genes are TRBV10-2 and TRBJ2-5; 7 bases line up with TRBD1. With V trimmed by 2 bases and J by 5 bases, 5 bases remained unmatched. Germline CDR1 is WSHSY and CDR2 is SAAADI. CDR3 length: 14 amino acids. The chain's CDR3 is CASSEDRVAETQYF. The CDR3 DNA is TGCGCCAGCAGTGAGGACAGGGTGGCGGAGACCCAGTACTTC.

This clonotype occurred a few times. The chain joins TRBV14 to TRBJ1-6, with 8 positions matching TRBD1. The germline V gene encodes CDR1 SGHDN and CDR2 FVKESK. V was clipped by 0 bases and J by 9 bases; unmatched bases: 1. The CDR3 runs 14 residues. The CDR3 loop reads CASSQETGVSPLHF. CDR3 nucleotides: TGTGCCAGCAGCCAAGAGACAGGGGTTTCACCCCTCCACTTT. Filled out from reference TRBV14 and TRBJ1-6, the complete variable domain reads EAGVTQFPSHSVIEKGQTVTLRCDPISGHDNLYWYRRVMGKEIKFLLHFVKESKQDESGMPNNRFLAERTGGTYSTLKVQPAELEDSGVYFCASSQETGVSPLHFGNGTRLTVT.

This clonotype was detected a few times. The rearrangement joins TRBV7-8 to TRBJ2-6; the match to TRBD2 covers 11 bases. This CDR3 spans 17 amino acids. Germline-derived CDR1 and CDR2 are SGHVS and FQNEAQ. The V and J ends lost 8 bases and 3 bases, in that order; junction bases with no gene match: 9. The CDR3: CASGLAGGLSGANVLTF. Here the CDR3 DNA reads TGTGCCAGCGGGCTAGCGGGGGGTCTTAGTGGGGCCAACGTCCTGACTTTC. The variable domain in full, completed from reference TRBV7-8 and TRBJ2-6, reads GAGVSQSPRYKVAKRGQDVALRCDPISGHVSLFWYQQALGQGPEFLTYFQNEAQLDKSGLPSDRFFAERPEGSVSTLKIQRTQQEDSAVYLCASGLAGGLSGANVLTFGAGSRLTVL.